Listed here are 32 T cell receptor beta chains from one sample, sequenced in a study of shared clonotypes between healthy human individuals. Clones were sequenced by immunoSEQ multiplex PCR, and TCRdb holds only the in-frame ones, with some missing. Of fewer than 650,000 clones in the sample, about three quarters were seen once. The specimen sequenced was PBMCs. The receptors were sampled from a woman between 40 and 55 years old in good health. Some clones in this sample may be carry-over from other donors' samples.

This clone was recorded many times. The rearrangement joins TRBV4-3 to TRBJ2-1, with D possibly TRBD2 on 6 matching bases. V was cut by 5 bases and J by 5 bases, with 22 bases left in between. The length of the CDR3 is 17 residues. Per germline, CDR1 LGHNA and CDR2 YSLEER. This CDR3 is CASSFLLRAGIDNEQFF. The CDR3 region has the DNA TGCGCCAGCAGCTTTTTACTTCGGGCGGGAATCGACAATGAGCAGTTCTTC.

This clone was observed a few times. This may be a read error: a much more frequent sequence differs by one nucleotide. The sample carries other DNA sequences with the same CDR3. J is TRBJ2-5 and V is TRBV30, with a weak D call TRBD2 (5 bases). V was pared by 1 base and J by 4 bases, with 10 bases between. The CDR3 has 13 residues. CDR1 and CDR2 (germline): GTSNPN, SVGIG (reference sequence). The CDR3: CAWSGASLETQYF. The CDR3 DNA reads TGTGCCTGGAGTGGAGCTAGCCTAGAGACCCAGTACTTC.

The chain combines TRBV7-3 with TRBJ2-3; maybe TRBD2 (6 bases). There are 19 residues in the CDR3. CDR1 and CDR2 (germline): SGHTA, FQGTGA. The V end lost 1 base, the J end lost 2 bases, and 22 bases lay between the germline ends. CDR3: CASSLRIGGAGRTTDTQYF. CDR3 coding DNA: TGTGCCAGCAGCTTAAGGATCGGGGGAGCCGGAAGGACCACAGATACGCAGTATTTT. Variable domain in full (rest from reference TRBV7-3 and TRBJ2-3): GAGVSQTPSNKVTEKGKYVELRCDPISGHTALYWYRQSLGQGPEFLIYFQGTGAADDSGLPNDRFFAVRPEGSVSTLKIQRTERGDSAVYLCASSLRIGGAGRTTDTQYFGPGTRLTVL.

The gene calls are TRBV28 and TRBJ1-1, with 7 bases that match TRBD1. The CDR3 has 15 amino acids. Germline V lookup: CDR1 MDHEN, CDR2 SYDVKM. Unmatched junction bases numbered 5, after V lost 0 bases and J lost 4 bases. The CDR3 DNA reads as TGTGCCAGCAGTTTATGGACAGGGCGTGGCACTGAAGCTTTCTTT. Residues: CASSLWTGRGTEAFF.

This clone was seen only once. This rearrangement joins TRBV30 to TRBJ2-5, with a tentative D call TRBD1 (6 bases). CDR1 and CDR2 (germline): GTSNPN, SVGIG (reference sequence). V gave up 2 bases and J gave up 11 bases, with 12 bases separating them. The CDR3 extends over 11 amino acids. The CDR3 DNA reads TGTGCCTGGAGTAATTGGGACAAGCAGTACTTC. Protein product: CAWSNWDKQYF.

The chain uses TRBV9 and TRBJ2-3, with D possibly matching TRBD2 (6 bases). Per the germline V gene, CDR1 is SGDLS and CDR2 is YYNGEE. V was cut by 0 bases and J by 2 bases, with 10 bases left in between. The CDR3 is 15 residues long. CDR3: CASSVGRTNTDTQYF. The DNA of the CDR3 is TGTGCCAGCAGCGTAGGTAGGACTAACACAGATACGCAGTATTTT.

For this clone: An end of the junction does not agree with germline; a read error may underlie this. The V gene is TRBV2, the J gene TRBJ2-7, with 8 bases lining up with TRBD1. CDR1 SNHLY and CDR2 FYNNEI come from the germline V gene. This CDR3 is built from 11 residues. This chain's CDR3 is CASGRTGRWDF. DNA for the CDR3: TGTGCCAGCGGACGGACAGGGCGCTGGGACTTC.

The rearrangement uses TRBV7-6 and TRBJ2-2; D not resolved. Germline V lookup: CDR1 SGHVS, CDR2 FNYEAQ. The CDR3 contains 15 residues. Trimming pared 0 bases from V and 0 bases from J, leaving 5 bases between. CDR3 amino acids: CASSLAGTNTGELFF. The CDR3 DNA is TGTGCCAGCAGCTTAGCAGGCACGAACACCGGGGAGCTGTTTTTT.

This clone appeared a few times. The V call is TRBV30, the J call TRBJ1-1; D is unclear. Trimming took 5 bases from V and 1 from J, leaving 8 bases between them. The germline gives CDR1 GTSNPN, CDR2 SVGIG (reference sequence). The CDR3 runs to 12 residues. CDR3 residues: CAWQRPNTEAFF. The CDR3 DNA sequence: TGTGCCTGGCAAAGACCGAACACTGAAGCTTTCTTT.

V usage is TRBV28 and J usage is TRBJ1-4; 10 positions match TRBD1. This CDR3 region has 16 residues. Trimming cost V 9 bases and J 4 bases; bases outside gene matches: 11. Germline V gives CDR1 MDHEN, CDR2 SYDVKM. The CDR3 DNA is TGTGCCAGTCGCGGGGGACAGGGGCAGAGTAATGAAAAACTGTTTTTT. Its protein product is CASRGGQGQSNEKLFF.

A single count supports this clone. The CDR3 protein is CSVDGIGRRSTYGYTF. CDR3 in DNA: TGCAGCGTTGACGGCATAGGGCGTCGATCCACCTATGGCTACACCTTC. The J gene is TRBJ1-2, the V gene TRBV29-1; unclear D gene. The germline V and J ends were trimmed by 3 bases and 4 bases, with 21 bases remaining between them. The CDR3 sequence is 16 residues long. The V gene's germline CDR1 is SQVTM and CDR2 ANQGSEA.

This sequence joins TRBV4-1 and TRBJ1-5; no firm D call. The CDR3 has 13 amino acids. Germline V gene lookup returns CDR1 MGHRA and CDR2 YSYEKL. Trimming took 3 bases from V and 3 from J, leaving 6 bases between them. CDR3 sequence reads: CASSQGPNQPQHF. In DNA, the CDR3 is TGCGCCAGCAGCCAGGGCCCCAATCAGCCCCAGCATTTT.

The chain recombines TRBV13 with TRBJ2-7, with D tentatively TRBD1 (6 bases). Germline CDR1 PRHDT, CDR2 FYEKMQ (reference sequence). The germline V and J ends were trimmed by 5 bases and 0 bases, with 17 bases remaining between them. The CDR3 covers 16 residues. The CDR3 bases are TGTGCCAGCAGCCCGGCAGGGGTAGCTGACTCCTACGAGCAGTACTTC. Amino acid sequence: CASSPAGVADSYEQYF.

The chain is built from TRBV4-1 and TRBJ2-5, with 7 bases identical to TRBD1. V lost 4 bases, J lost 5 bases, and 10 bases stayed unmatched. Per germline, CDR1 MGHRA and CDR2 YSYEKL. The CDR3 runs 15 residues. The chain's CDR3 is CASSLTGTVGETQYF. The CDR3 nucleotides are TGCGCCAGCAGCCTAACAGGGACAGTTGGGGAGACCCAGTACTTC.

Many counts were recorded for this clone. The sample has other DNA sequences that encode this CDR3 too. The rearrangement uses TRBV9 and TRBJ1-1, with D uncertain. Between the trimmed V and J ends, which lost 0 bases and 0 bases, there was a span of 9 bases. The CDR3 covers 15 residues. Germline assignment: CDR1 SGDLS and CDR2 YYNGEE. In DNA form, the CDR3 reads TGTGCCAGCAGCGTAGGGGGAGCGGTGAACACTGAAGCTTTCTTT. Translating it yields CASSVGGAVNTEAFF. The full variable domain, rest sourced from reference TRBV9 and TRBJ1-1, is DSGVTQTPKHLITATGQRVTLRCSPRSGDLSVYWYQQSLDQGLQFLIQYYNGEERAKGNILERFSAQQFPDLHSELNLSSLELGDSALYFCASSVGGAVNTEAFFGQGTRLTVV.

The chain has TRBV30 and TRBJ2-1; tentatively, D is TRBD2 (6 bases). CDR1 is GTSNPN and CDR2 is SVGIG in the germline V gene (reference sequence). CDR3 size: 15 residues. V lost 4 bases and J lost 8, with 21 bases in between. The CDR3 region is CAWNPTAGLMHEQFF. In nucleotides, the CDR3 is TGTGCCTGGAACCCGACAGCCGGACTAATGCATGAGCAGTTCTTC.

The CDR3 reads CAWADKYNQPQHF. As DNA, the CDR3 is TGTGCCTGGGCGGACAAGTACAATCAGCCCCAGCATTTT. V usage is TRBV30 and J usage is TRBJ1-5; D is perhaps TRBD1 (5 bases). Germline CDR1 reads GTSNPN; CDR2 reads SVGIG (reference sequence). The CDR3 sequence is 13 residues long. Trimming took 5 bases from V and 3 from J, leaving 11 bases between them.

This chain connects TRBV6-5 to TRBJ2-7; 9 bases align to TRBD2. CDR1 is MNHEY and CDR2 is SVGAGI in the germline V gene. V trimming: 0 bases; J trimming: 4 bases; junction bases outside the gene matches: 1. This CDR3 is built from 14 residues. DNA of the CDR3: TGTGCCAGCAGTTACTCCGCGGGAGGGTACGAGCAGTACTTC. As protein: CASSYSAGGYEQYF.

This rearrangement joins TRBV7-9 to TRBJ2-2, with TRBD2 matching 9 bases. The CDR3 consists of 16 residues. Germline V gives CDR1 SEHNR, CDR2 FQNEAQ (reference sequence). Losses at the gene ends were 3 bases for V and 7 bases for J; bases not matched to a gene: 9. As DNA, the CDR3 is TGTGCCAGCAGCTTCCCCCGGGCTAGCGGGAACGGGGAGCTGTTTTTT. This codes for CASSFPRASGNGELFF. The variable domain in full, with the rest retrieved from reference TRBV7-9 and TRBJ2-2, is DTGVSQNPRHKITKRGQNVTFRCDPISEHNRLYWYRQTLGQGPEFLTYFQNEAQLEKSRLLSDRFSAERPKGSFSTLEIQRTEQGDSAMYLCASSFPRASGNGELFFGEGSRLTVL.

The chain recombines TRBV27 with TRBJ2-7, with D perhaps TRBD1 (6 bases). Trimming shortened V by 5 bases and J by 0 bases, and 17 bases separated the two germline ends. This CDR3 region has 16 residues. Germline V lookup: CDR1 MNHEY, CDR2 SMNVEV (reference sequence). The CDR3 region is CASSRSGTTSSYEQYF. The CDR3 DNA reads as TGTGCCAGCAGTCGATCTGGGACAACGAGCTCCTACGAGCAGTACTTC.

This sequence joins TRBV7-2 and TRBJ2-7; unclear D gene. The CDR3 spans 14 residues. V lost 5 bases and J 0 bases, leaving 11 bases between the germline ends. Looked up from germline, CDR1 is SGHTA and CDR2 is FQGNSA. CDR3 amino acids: CASSGNPSSYEQYF. For the CDR3, the DNA is TGTGCCAGCAGCGGAAATCCGAGCTCCTACGAGCAGTACTTC.

J is TRBJ2-3 and V is TRBV7-2, with 7 positions matching TRBD1. J was trimmed by 0 bases and V by 5 bases; bases with no gene match: 14. The CDR3 totals 18 residues. Germline CDR1 and CDR2: SGHTA and FQGNSA. In nucleotides, the CDR3 is TGTGCCAGCAGCCCGCAGACAGGGAATCTAGGTAGCACAGATACGCAGTATTTT. Its protein is CASSPQTGNLGSTDTQYF.

The chain has TRBV7-2 and TRBJ2-7; perhaps TRBD1 as D (7 bases). With 1 base removed from V and 3 bases from J, the gap between germline ends came to 13 bases. Germline CDR1 is SGHTA and CDR2 is FQGNSA. This CDR3 contains 15 residues. CDR3 coding DNA: TGTGCCAGCAGCTTAGTACACCAGGGGGGCTACGAGCAGTACTTC. Amino acid sequence: CASSLVHQGGYEQYF. The full variable domain, completed using reference TRBV7-2 and TRBJ2-7, is GAGVSQSPSNKVTEKGKDVELRCDPISGHTALYWYRQSLGQGLEFLIYFQGNSAPDKSGLPSDRFSAERTGGSVSTLTIQRTQQEDSAVYLCASSLVHQGGYEQYFGPGTRLTVT.

The chain uses TRBV11-2 and TRBJ2-1; 11 bases align to TRBD1. Germline CDR1 reads SGHAT; CDR2 reads FQNNGV. The CDR3 is 17 amino acids. V lost 5 bases and J lost 7; bases outside the gene matches: 13. This CDR3 reads CASSVARGTGGVNEQFF. The CDR3 DNA is TGTGCCAGCAGCGTAGCTCGAGGGACAGGGGGTGTGAATGAGCAGTTCTTC.

Comment on this clone: Additional DNA sequences in this sample encode the identical CDR3. The chain employs TRBV19 and TRBJ2-7, with D unresolved. The CDR3 has 14 amino acids. Germline lookup yields CDR1 LNHDA and CDR2 SQIVND (reference sequence). V was shortened by 5 bases and J by 3 bases, with 14 bases between the two germline ends. CDR3 sequence: CASSPHSGSYEQYF. DNA for the CDR3: TGTGCCAGTAGTCCCCATTCCGGCAGCTACGAGCAGTACTTC.

V usage is TRBV29-1 and J usage is TRBJ2-7, with D possibly called TRBD1 or TRBD2 (5 bases each). Germline values: CDR1 SQVTM, CDR2 ANQGSEA. The CDR3 runs 14 residues. V was cut by 6 bases and J by 0 bases, with 15 bases left in between. The CDR3 protein is CSVGVRGSSYEQYF. CDR3 coding DNA: TGCAGCGTGGGGGTTAGGGGCAGCTCCTACGAGCAGTACTTC.

The V call is TRBV7-3, the J call TRBJ2-1; 12 bases line up with TRBD2. CDR1 and CDR2 from the germline V gene are SGHTA and FQGTGA. With 5 bases clipped from V and 8 bases from J, the junction kept 7 bases outside the gene matches. The CDR3 covers 15 residues. Written as DNA, the CDR3 is TGTGCCAGCAGCCCCGAGACTAGCGGGAGAGATGAGCAGTTCTTC. It is translated as CASSPETSGRDEQFF. The complete variable domain, with remaining parts taken from reference TRBV7-3 and TRBJ2-1, reads GAGVSQTPSNKVTEKGKYVELRCDPISGHTALYWYRQSLGQGPEFLIYFQGTGAADDSGLPNDRFFAVRPEGSVSTLKIQRTERGDSAVYLCASSPETSGRDEQFFGPGTRLTVL.

In DNA, the CDR3 is TGCAGCGTTGCTCTAGCGGGAGTTGAGACCCAGTACTTC. Translation gives CSVALAGVETQYF. The V and J genes are TRBV29-1 and TRBJ2-5; 10 nucleotides line up with TRBD2. CDR3 length equals 13 residues. Germline values: CDR1 SQVTM, CDR2 ANQGSEA. The V and J ends lost 4 bases and 5 bases, in that order; junction bases with no gene match: 4.

The chain couples TRBV6-5 to TRBJ2-3; the D gene is possibly TRBD2 (6 bases). V gave up 4 bases and J gave up 1 base, with 12 bases separating them. The CDR3 loop spans 15 amino acids. CDR1 is MNHEY, CDR2 SVGAGI, per germline. The CDR3 region is CASSSTGLGTDTQYF. CDR3 coding DNA: TGTGCCAGCAGTTCCACGGGACTGGGCACAGATACGCAGTATTTT.

This clone was found many times. The same CDR3 arises from other DNA sequences in this sample as well. The V gene is TRBV28, the J gene TRBJ2-7; D is possibly TRBD1 or TRBD2 (6 bases each). Trimming removed 5 bases at V and 0 bases at J, with 17 bases between. Germline values: CDR1 MDHEN, CDR2 SYDVKM. This CDR3 has 16 residues. In DNA, the CDR3 is TGTGCCAGCAGTCCTGGTCCGGGGGCAGGCTCCTACGAGCAGTACTTC. Amino acids: CASSPGPGAGSYEQYF. Filled out from reference TRBV28 and TRBJ2-7, the complete variable domain reads DVKVTQSSRYLVKRTGEKVFLECVQDMDHENMFWYRQDPGLGLRLIYFSYDVKMKEKGDIPEGYSVSREKKERFSLILESASTNQTSMYLCASSPGPGAGSYEQYFGPGTRLTVT.

Comments on this clone: The sample has other DNA sequences that encode this CDR3 too. The chain combines TRBV19 with TRBJ2-5; perhaps TRBD2 as D (6 bases). The CDR3 loop spans 11 amino acids. Germline values: CDR1 LNHDA, CDR2 SQIVND (reference sequence). V gave up 6 bases and J gave up 4 bases, with 6 bases separating them. This CDR3 is CASRGGETQYF. In nucleotides, the CDR3 is TGTGCCAGTAGGGGAGGAGAGACCCAGTACTTC.

As regards this clone: Given a much more abundant clone one base away, this may be a read error. The chain couples TRBV4-3 to TRBJ2-1; 7 positions match TRBD2. From germline, CDR1 is LGHNA and CDR2 YSLEER. The CDR3 spans 13 residues. J was trimmed by 14 bases and V by 4 bases; bases with no gene match: 11. CDR3 DNA sequence: TGCGCCAGCAGCCGAGAGCCGGTGACTAGCAAGTTCTTC. Its translation: CASSREPVTSKFF.